The rows below give T cell receptor beta chains drawn from one sample of a study of blood T cell repertoires in COVID-19. This table comes from immunoSEQ multiplex PCR, and its TCRdb copy is limited to in-frame clones, with some not included. The sample holds about 99,000 clones, approximately 90% seen once. The specimen sequenced was peripheral blood. The receptors stem from a woman of 80 years or more in a cohort sampled during active COVID-19. Each CDR3 is given with its conserved first and last residue. A D gene is named only where the DNA matches it firmly. The size entry is marked missing in some rows and otherwise reads once, few, many or a size class.

j_call v_call clone_size d_call cdr3_aa cdr3_nt
TRBJ1-6 TRBV11-2 . TRBD1 CASSSSTGGLSPLHF TGTGCCAGCAGCTCGTCGACAGGGGGCCTTTCACCCCTCCACTTT
TRBJ1-2 TRBV6-2/TRBV6-3 . TRBD1 CASSTGGSANGGYTF TGTGCCAGCAGTACAGGGGGATCCGCGAATGGTGGCTACACCTTC
TRBJ2-7 TRBV29-1 once TRBD2 CSTTGGSYEQYF TGCAGCACGACGGGAGGGTCCTACGAGCAGTACTTC
TRBJ2-7 TRBV10-1 . . CASSDNRAYEQYF TGCGCCAGCAGTGACAACAGAGCCTACGAGCAGTACTTC
TRBJ2-1 TRBV7-9 . . CASSTGGLEEVQFF TGTGCCAGCAGCACCGGGGGGCTAGAAGAAGTGCAGTTCTTC
TRBJ1-1 TRBV5-5 . . CASSSLGSHTEAFF TGTGCCAGCAGCTCGCTCGGGAGCCACACTGAAGCTTTCTTT
TRBJ2-7 TRBV5-1 few TRBD1 CASSLQGYEQYF TGCGCCAGCAGCTTACAGGGGTACGAGCAGTACTTC
TRBJ1-2 TRBV29-1 . TRBD1 CSVEGTTGGYGYTF TGCAGCGTTGAAGGTACGACAGGGGGCTATGGCTACACCTTC
TRBJ1-3 TRBV7-2 . . CASSLRGGPGNTIYF TGTGCCAGCAGCTTAAGGGGGGGCCCTGGAAACACCATATATTTT
TRBJ2-3 TRBV14 . . CASSQDGTPDTQYF TGTGCCAGCAGCCAAGACGGGACACCTGATACGCAGTATTTT
TRBJ2-7 TRBV11-3 . . CASSLGGPTSYEQYF TGTGCCAGCAGCTTAGGGGGCCCCACCTCCTACGAGCAGTACTTC
TRBJ1-5 TRBV25-1 . TRBD1 CASSQTGVGVSNQPQHF TGTGCCAGCAGCCAAACAGGGGTAGGTGTGAGCAATCAGCCCCAGCATTTT
TRBJ1-1 TRBV14 . TRBD1 CASSQDLAGGAFF TGTGCCAGCAGCCAAGATCTAGCAGGGGGAGCTTTCTTT
TRBJ2-3 TRBV5-6 . TRBD2 CASSLISGMDTQYF TGTGCCAGCAGCTTGATCAGCGGGATGGATACGCAGTATTTT
TRBJ1-5 TRBV19 . . CASRGGRGQPQHF TGTGCCAGTCGGGGGGGCAGAGGTCAGCCCCAGCATTTT
TRBJ1-5 TRBV6-1 . . CASSDGNTNNQPQHF TGTGCCAGCAGTGATGGCAATACGAACAATCAGCCCCAGCATTTT
TRBJ2-1 TRBV6-5 . TRBD2 CASSSAGARYNEQFF TGTGCCAGCAGTTCAGCGGGGGCTCGTTACAATGAGCAGTTCTTC
TRBJ1-1 TRBV25-1 . . CASRITGRNTEAFF TGTGCCAGTCGGATTACAGGGAGGAACACTGAAGCTTTCTTT
TRBJ1-3 TRBV6-5 . TRBD1 CASSYRQGSGNTIYF TGTGCCAGCAGTTACCGACAGGGCTCTGGAAACACCATATATTTT
TRBJ1-3 TRBV6-6 . TRBD1 CASSYADRAGNTIYF TGTGCCAGCAGTTACGCCGACAGGGCAGGAAACACCATATATTTT
TRBJ1-4 TRBV5-1 . . CASKPAGRGNNEKLFF TGCGCCAGCAAACCCGCCGGGAGGGGGAATAATGAAAAACTGTTTTTT
TRBJ1-6 TRBV19 . TRBD1 CASMKDRGGSPLHF TGTGCCAGTATGAAGGACAGGGGAGGCTCACCCCTCCACTTT
TRBJ2-7 TRBV3-1/TRBV3-2 . TRBD2 CASSQGPSIAGGPYEQYF TGTGCCAGCAGCCAAGGGCCTAGCATAGCGGGAGGGCCCTACGAGCAGTACTTC
TRBJ1-2 TRBV19 . TRBD1 CASSPAGGNYGYTF TGTGCCAGTAGCCCGGCAGGGGGCAACTATGGCTACACCTTC
TRBJ2-3 TRBV29-1 . TRBD1 CSSTGTGGLDTQYF TGCAGTAGCACCGGGACAGGGGGCCTAGATACGCAGTATTTT
TRBJ2-7 TRBV18 . . CASSPGATLYEQYF TGTGCCAGCTCACCAGGGGCGACTCTCTACGAGCAGTACTTC
TRBJ1-3 TRBV5-1 . . CASSSSASGNTIYF TGCGCCAGCAGCTCGAGTGCTTCTGGAAACACCATATATTTT
TRBJ2-1 TRBV3-1/TRBV3-2 . . CASSQVIASGEQFF TGTGCCAGCAGCCAAGTTATAGCATCCGGGGAGCAGTTCTTC
TRBJ2-3 TRBV11-2 . . CASSLQAHTDTQYF TGTGCCAGCAGCCTTCAGGCCCACACAGATACGCAGTATTTT
TRBJ2-4 TRBV6-2/TRBV6-3 . . CASSYYSSENIQYF TGTGCCAGCAGTTACTATTCCTCGGAAAACATTCAGTACTTC
TRBJ2-5 TRBV10-3 . TRBD2 CATQLGLAGLETQYF TGTGCCACCCAGCTGGGACTAGCGGGATTGGAGACCCAGTACTTC
TRBJ2-7 TRBV11-2 . TRBD1 CASRRPGTGVYEQYF TGTGCCAGCAGGAGACCCGGGACAGGGGTCTACGAGCAGTACTTC
TRBJ2-1 TRBV7-3 once . CASSPSDKDNEQFF TGTGCCAGCAGCCCATCGGACAAGGACAATGAGCAGTTCTTC
TRBJ2-3 TRBV30 once TRBD2 CAWSRRGSTDTQYF TGTGCCTGGAGTAGGCGGGGGAGCACAGATACGCAGTATTTT
TRBJ2-1 TRBV11-2 once TRBD2 CASSSSGRSYNEQFF TGTGCCAGCAGCTCTAGCGGGAGGTCCTACAATGAGCAGTTCTTC
TRBJ2-3 TRBV6-2/TRBV6-3 . . CASSYLSGGTDTQYF TGTGCCAGCAGTTACTTATCGGGAGGCACAGATACGCAGTATTTT
TRBJ2-6 TRBV3-1/TRBV3-2 . . CASSQGAGANVLTF TGTGCCAGCAGCCAAGGCGCTGGGGCCAACGTCCTGACTTTC
TRBJ1-1 TRBV27 . . CASSSTKVSEAFF TGTGCCAGCAGTTCAACAAAAGTAAGTGAAGCTTTCTTT
TRBJ2-5 TRBV28 . TRBD1 CASRRTGQETQYF TGTGCCAGCAGGAGGACAGGTCAAGAGACCCAGTACTTC
TRBJ2-5 TRBV19 few . CASSMLSGGQETQYF TGTGCCAGTAGTATGCTTAGCGGAGGCCAAGAGACCCAGTACTTC
TRBJ2-5 TRBV5-1 . TRBD1 CASSWEQGGRETQYF TGCGCCAGCAGCTGGGAACAGGGGGGCAGGGAGACCCAGTACTTC
TRBJ1-4 TRBV9 . . CASSTGLTNEKLFF TGTGCCAGCAGCACAGGGTTAACTAATGAAAAACTGTTTTTT
TRBJ1-6 TRBV10-3 . TRBD1 CAARPPGQINSPLHF TGTGCCGCGCGGCCACCGGGACAGATAAATTCACCCCTCCACTTT
TRBJ1-6 TRBV19 once TRBD1 CASSPRTGNSPLHF TGTGCCAGTAGTCCCCGGACAGGGAATTCACCCCTCCACTTT